This T cell receptor beta chain was recovered during a study of T cells in localized non-small cell lung cancer. Study-wide results and caveats: Uninvolved adjacent lung had more T cell clonality than any other tissue, topping tumor.

Libraries were prepared by immunoSEQ multiplex PCR; TCRdb keeps only in-frame clonotypes and omits some of them. The sample consists of roughly 16,000 clones, around 79% of them appearing once. CDR1 and CDR2 from the germline V gene are MNHEY and SVGAGI. This CDR3 has 14 amino acids. Trimming cost V 4 bases and J 0 bases, with 4 bases left between them. Of note for this clone: Its antigen is undetermined.

The sequencing here drew on peripheral blood, taken before any cancer treatment. The origin of this receptor is a male donor older than 55 with stage I lung adenocarcinoma. V gene TRBV6-5 combines with J gene TRBJ2-6; D uncertain. The CDR3 loop is CASSSSSGANVLTF. The CDR3 nucleotides read TGTGCCAGCAGTTCCAGCTCTGGGGCCAACGTCCTGACTTTC.